These 21 T cell receptor beta chains came from one sample sequenced in a study of shared clonotypes between healthy human individuals (dated by TCRdb to about 2020). For the CD8 naive samples, CD45RO-negative cells were positively selected for CCR7, yielding a CD45RA+CCR7+ population from which TemRA cells were excluded. Receptor amplification or capture employed the immunoSEQ multiplex PCR assay. The immuneACCESS repertoire file appears here via TCRdb, limited to in-frame rearrangements. These files lack a portion of the clones; in checked studies, under half of the deficit traces to unresolved V genes, and the cause of the others is not known. This sample gives just over 2,000,000 clones in total; approximately 94% of them show up just once. The ten largest account for roughly 1% of the sample. Material: naive CD8+ T cells sorted from blood. The cell subset or site tag for this specimen amounts to: CD45RA+CCR7+. Source of these receptors: a man aged 18 to 35 in good health.

With regard to this clone: Distinct nucleotide sequences in the sample also encode this CDR3. The chain has TRBV7-6 and TRBJ2-1; D is unresolved. V was cut by 0 bases and J by 7 bases, with 4 bases left in between. Looked up from germline, CDR1 is SGHVS and CDR2 is FNYEAQ. The CDR3 is 12 residues long. CDR3 bases: TGTGCCAGCAGCTTAGCGTCGAATGAGCAGTTCTTC. Amino acid sequence: CASSLASNEQFF.

The chain links TRBV7-8 to TRBJ2-1, with D perhaps TRBD2 (7 bases). V lost 3 bases and J lost 0, with 15 bases in between. CDR1 and CDR2 (germline): SGHVS, FQNEAQ. CDR3 size: 17 residues. CDR3 residues: CASSFRQGGASYNEQFF. In DNA form, the CDR3 reads TGTGCCAGCAGCTTTCGACAAGGGGGGGCCTCCTACAATGAGCAGTTCTTC.

The rearrangement uses TRBV5-6 and TRBJ2-3, with 13 bases lining up with TRBD2. Germline V gives CDR1 SGHDT, CDR2 YYEEEE. The V segment lost 3 bases and the J segment 1 base; nucleotides outside the gene matches: 2. This CDR3 has 16 amino acids. The CDR3 DNA sequence: TGTGCCAGCAGCTCCGGGACTAGCGGGGGCACAGATACGCAGTATTTT. Its translation is CASSSGTSGGTDTQYF.

The rearrangement uses TRBV6-5 and TRBJ2-1; 8 bases map to TRBD1. This CDR3 region has 15 residues. Per the germline V gene, CDR1 is MNHEY and CDR2 is SVGAGI. V lost 0 bases and J lost 5; bases outside the gene matches: 3. The CDR3, as DNA: TGTGCCAGCAGTTACTCGGGACAGGCTAACAATGAGCAGTTCTTC. Translated, it gives CASSYSGQANNEQFF.

V and J are TRBV5-1 and TRBJ1-2, with D unresolved. The CDR3 has 13 residues. Germline lookup yields CDR1 SGHRS and CDR2 YFSETQ. The V and J ends lost 0 bases and 0 bases respectively, with 3 bases between them. The DNA of the CDR3 is TGCGCCAGCAGCTTGGCCCCTAACTATGGCTACACCTTC. This codes for CASSLAPNYGYTF.

This chain uses TRBV4-1 with TRBJ2-7, with no clear D. Trimming cost V 1 base and J 2 bases, with 9 bases left between them. The CDR3 loop spans 14 amino acids. Germline CDR1 reads MGHRA; CDR2 reads YSYEKL. CDR3 loop: CASSQAPHTYEQYF. The CDR3 nucleotides are TGCGCCAGCAGCCAAGCCCCCCATACCTACGAGCAGTACTTC.

In nucleotides, the CDR3 is TGTGCCAGCAGTTTTCCGGGGGCCGAGCAGTACTTC. Residues: CASSFPGAEQYF. V gene TRBV27 combines with J gene TRBJ2-7, with D tentatively TRBD1 or TRBD2 (6 bases each). The CDR3 contains 12 residues. Germline V gene data show CDR1 as MNHEY and CDR2 as SMNVEV (reference sequence). V lost 3 bases to trimming and J lost 6 bases, with 9 bases between them.

The chain recombines TRBV10-1 with TRBJ2-3; 9 bases align to TRBD2. Trimming at V came to 2 bases and at J to 2 bases, leaving 2 bases not matched to a gene. The CDR3 has 15 residues. The germline CDR1 and CDR2 sequences are WNHNN and SYGVQD (reference sequence). CDR3 DNA: TGCGCCAGCAGTGAGGCGGGGGGGGCCACAGATACGCAGTATTTT. Amino acids: CASSEAGGATDTQYF.

CDR3 protein: CASSFKADSPLHF. CDR3 sequence (DNA): TGTGCCAGCAGTTTTAAGGCGGATTCACCCCTCCACTTT. V is TRBV28 and J is TRBJ1-6; D gene unclear. Trimming took 3 bases from V and 8 from J, leaving 8 bases between them. The length of the CDR3 is 13 residues. Germline lookup yields CDR1 MDHEN and CDR2 SYDVKM.

V usage is TRBV18 and J usage is TRBJ2-7; 7 nucleotides line up with TRBD2. Germline lookup yields CDR1 KGHSH and CDR2 LQKENI. The CDR3 runs to 17 residues. V lost 2 bases and J lost 3; bases outside the gene matches: 13. The CDR3 region is CASSPVPRGTPGYEQYF. CDR3 bases: TGTGCCAGCTCACCAGTTCCGCGGGGGACCCCAGGCTACGAGCAGTACTTC. The whole variable domain, filled in from reference TRBV18 and TRBJ2-7, reads NAGVMQNPRHLVRRRGQEARLRCSPMKGHSHVYWYRQLPEEGLKFMVYLQKENIIDESGMPKERFSAEFPKEGPSILRIQQVVRGDSAAYFCASSPVPRGTPGYEQYFGPGTRLTVT.

As concerns this clone: This sample also contains other DNA sequences that code for the same CDR3. The V gene is TRBV5-6, the J gene TRBJ2-5; D ambiguous. This CDR3 has 14 amino acids. Germline V gene lookup returns CDR1 SGHDT and CDR2 YYEEEE. The ends were cut back, 0 bases at V and 1 base at J, with 7 bases in the middle. Here the CDR3 DNA reads TGTGCCAGCAGCTTGGCCGGGCCCCAAGAGACCCAGTACTTC. It yields the protein CASSLAGPQETQYF.

This chain connects TRBV4-1 to TRBJ1-1; the D is unclear. V lost 5 bases to trimming and J lost 0 bases, with 10 bases between them. Germline V CDR1 and CDR2: MGHRA, YSYEKL. CDR3 length: 14 amino acids. The CDR3 region is CASSVSGMNTEAFF. The CDR3 nucleotides read TGCGCCAGCAGCGTAAGCGGCATGAACACTGAAGCTTTCTTT.

The chain carries TRBV7-9 and TRBJ2-7; a weak D match, TRBD1 (6 bases). The V end lost 4 bases, the J end lost 3 bases, and 10 bases lay between the germline ends. The CDR3 totals 13 residues. Germline V CDR1 and CDR2: SEHNR, FQNEAQ (reference sequence). The CDR3 DNA reads TGTGCCAGCAGCTCAAAGACAGGCTACGAGCAGTACTTC. Translation: CASSSKTGYEQYF.

A note on this clone: Other DNA sequences of this sample code for an identical CDR3. The V gene is TRBV27, the J gene TRBJ2-7; no clear D. V lost 2 bases and J lost 3, with 8 bases in between. This CDR3 comprises 13 residues. Germline CDR1 reads MNHEY; CDR2 reads SMNVEV (reference sequence). The CDR3 sequence is CASSLGTSYEQYF. CDR3 sequence (DNA): TGTGCCAGCAGTTTAGGTACAAGCTACGAGCAGTACTTC.

This sequence joins TRBV5-4 and TRBJ2-5; D possibly corresponds to TRBD2 (5 bases). Per germline, CDR1 SGHNT and CDR2 YYREEE (reference sequence). The CDR3 totals 14 residues. V gave up 7 bases and J gave up 5 bases, with 18 bases separating them. The DNA of the CDR3 is TGTGCCAGCCGTACCGTGGGTGGGGAGGAGACCCAGTACTTC. Amino acid sequence: CASRTVGGEETQYF.

For this clone: The same CDR3 can be traced to other DNA sequences in this sample. The rearrangement uses TRBV28 and TRBJ2-5; D is unclear. V was trimmed by 3 bases and J by 1 base, leaving 6 bases between them. Per germline, CDR1 MDHEN and CDR2 SYDVKM. This CDR3 spans 13 amino acids. CDR3 nucleotide sequence: TGTGCCAGCAGTTTTTTGGGCCAAGAGACCCAGTACTTC. Protein product: CASSFLGQETQYF. The whole variable domain, remainder taken from reference TRBV28 and TRBJ2-5, is DVKVTQSSRYLVKRTGEKVFLECVQDMDHENMFWYRQDPGLGLRLIYFSYDVKMKEKGDIPEGYSVSREKKERFSLILESASTNQTSMYLCASSFLGQETQYFGPGTRLLVL.

This clone is a singleton in its sample. The genes are TRBV10-1 and TRBJ1-1; D gene uncertain. Trimming stripped 3 bases from V and 6 bases from J, with 14 bases between. Germline loops: CDR1 WNHNN, CDR2 SYGVQD (reference sequence). The CDR3 is 14 residues long. CDR3 bases: TGCGCCAGCAGTGAAGGTCGGGGTAGGGCTGAAGCTTTCTTT. Protein: CASSEGRGRAEAFF.

This chain joins TRBV29-1 and TRBJ2-2, with 8 positions matching TRBD1. CDR1 is SQVTM, CDR2 ANQGSEA, per germline. Trimming cost V 7 bases and J 0 bases; bases outside gene matches: 7. CDR3 length equals 15 residues. As DNA, the CDR3 is TGCAGCGCCGTAAGACAGGGGTCGAACACCGGGGAGCTGTTTTTT. Residues: CSAVRQGSNTGELFF.

V usage is TRBV15 and J usage is TRBJ2-7; TRBD2 matches 9 bases. The CDR3 is 17 amino acids. CDR1 is LNHNV, CDR2 YYDKDF, per germline (reference sequence). V shed 0 bases and J 3 bases; nucleotides not matched to a gene: 9. For the CDR3, the DNA is TGTGCCACCAGCAGAGATAGGGGACTAGCTGATAACTACGAGCAGTACTTC. The encoded protein is CATSRDRGLADNYEQYF.

V is TRBV5-4 and J is TRBJ2-7; 11 bases are shared with TRBD2. The V segment lost 5 bases and the J segment 5 bases; nucleotides outside the gene matches: 6. Germline-derived CDR1 and CDR2 are SGHNT and YYREEE (reference sequence). This CDR3 comprises 14 residues. The CDR3 DNA sequence: TGTGCCAGCAGTATAGCGGGAGGGGCCCACGAGCAGTACTTC. It is translated as CASSIAGGAHEQYF.

This chain joins TRBV19 and TRBJ1-1, with a possible D match to TRBD1 (6 bases). Germline values: CDR1 LNHDA, CDR2 SQIVND (reference sequence). Trimming removed 1 base from V and 11 bases from J, with 14 bases in between. The CDR3 extends over 13 amino acids. The DNA of the CDR3 is TGTGCCAGTAGTATAGTGGACAGCGCAGACGCTTTCTTT. The encoded protein is CASSIVDSADAFF.